Below, 2 T cell receptor beta chains from the same sample are listed, as sequenced in a study of cytomegalovirus exposure and HLA in healthy donors. Primers for the PCR totalled 60 Vbeta and 13 Jbeta. Clones were sequenced by immunoSEQ multiplex PCR, and TCRdb holds only the in-frame ones, with some missing. The sample carries 170,000 or so clones, around 83% recorded once. Sequencing was performed on PBMCs. These receptors came from a man aged 45-65 years in good health and CMV-seronegative.

The rearrangement links TRBV28 to TRBJ1-1; no reliable D call. V lost 5 bases to trimming and J lost 10 bases, with 8 bases between them. The CDR3 consists of 10 residues. Germline V CDR1 and CDR2: MDHEN, SYDVKM. The CDR3: CASSDKAAFF. For the CDR3, the DNA is TGTGCCAGCAGTGACAAAGCAGCTTTCTTT. Full variable domain (rest looked up from reference TRBV28 and TRBJ1-1): DVKVTQSSRYLVKRTGEKVFLECVQDMDHENMFWYRQDPGLGLRLIYFSYDVKMKEKGDIPEGYSVSREKKERFSLILESASTNQTSMYLCASSDKAAFFGQGTRLTVV.

V gene TRBV5-6 combines with J gene TRBJ1-5; maybe TRBD1 (5 bases). CDR3 size: 14 residues. Trimming stripped 3 bases from V and 4 bases from J, with 11 bases between. CDR1 and CDR2 from the germline V gene are SGHDT and YYEEEE. CDR3 amino acids: CASSYRGSNQPQHF. The CDR3, as DNA: TGTGCCAGCAGCTATAGGGGTAGTAATCAGCCCCAGCATTTT.